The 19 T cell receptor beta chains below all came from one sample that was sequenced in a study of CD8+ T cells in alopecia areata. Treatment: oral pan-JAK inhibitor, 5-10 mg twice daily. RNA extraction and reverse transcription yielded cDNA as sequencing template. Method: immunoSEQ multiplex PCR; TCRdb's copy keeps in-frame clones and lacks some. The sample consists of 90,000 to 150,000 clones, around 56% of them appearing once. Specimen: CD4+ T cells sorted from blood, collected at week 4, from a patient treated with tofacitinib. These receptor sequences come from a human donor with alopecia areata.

The CDR3 is CASRINRDYSYGYTF. CDR3 nucleotide sequence: TGTGCCAGCAGGATCAACAGGGATTATAGCTATGGCTACACCTTC. This chain connects TRBV6-1 to TRBJ1-2; TRBD1 is a possible D gene (6 bases). V was clipped by 6 bases and J by 4 bases, with 18 bases between them. The CDR3 is 15 residues long. The germline gives CDR1 MNHNS, CDR2 SASEGT.

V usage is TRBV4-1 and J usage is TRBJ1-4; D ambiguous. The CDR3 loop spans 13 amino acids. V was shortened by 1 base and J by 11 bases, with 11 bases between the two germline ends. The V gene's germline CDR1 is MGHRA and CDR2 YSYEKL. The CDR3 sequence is CASSQVPGLKLFF. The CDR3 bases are TGCGCCAGCAGCCAAGTGCCCGGGCTGAAACTGTTTTTT.

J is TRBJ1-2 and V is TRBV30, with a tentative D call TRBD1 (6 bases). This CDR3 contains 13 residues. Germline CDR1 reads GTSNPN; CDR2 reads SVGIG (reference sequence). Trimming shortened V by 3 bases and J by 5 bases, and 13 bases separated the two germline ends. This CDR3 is CAWRPQGEYGYTF. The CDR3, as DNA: TGTGCCTGGAGGCCACAGGGAGAATATGGCTACACCTTC.

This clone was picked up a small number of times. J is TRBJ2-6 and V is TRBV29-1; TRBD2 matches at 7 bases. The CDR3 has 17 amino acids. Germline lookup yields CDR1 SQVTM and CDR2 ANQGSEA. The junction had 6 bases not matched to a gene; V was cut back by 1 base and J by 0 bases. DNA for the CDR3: TGCAGCGTTGAAGGGCTGGGGGGGAACTCTGGGGCCAACGTCCTGACTTTC. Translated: CSVEGLGGNSGANVLTF.

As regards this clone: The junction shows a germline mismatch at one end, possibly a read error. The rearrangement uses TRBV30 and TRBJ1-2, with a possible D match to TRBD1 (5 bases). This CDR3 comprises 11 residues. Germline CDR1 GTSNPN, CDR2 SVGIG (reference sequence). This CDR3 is CAWSLGPEIFF. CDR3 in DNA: TGTGCCTGGAGTCTGGGGCCCGAGATCTTCTTC.

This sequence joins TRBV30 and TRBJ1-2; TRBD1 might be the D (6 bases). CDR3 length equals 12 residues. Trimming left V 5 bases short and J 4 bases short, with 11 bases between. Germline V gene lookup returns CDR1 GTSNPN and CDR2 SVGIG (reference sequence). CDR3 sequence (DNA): TGTGCCTGGTCGACAGGCCCCTATGGCTACACCTTC. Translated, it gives CAWSTGPYGYTF.

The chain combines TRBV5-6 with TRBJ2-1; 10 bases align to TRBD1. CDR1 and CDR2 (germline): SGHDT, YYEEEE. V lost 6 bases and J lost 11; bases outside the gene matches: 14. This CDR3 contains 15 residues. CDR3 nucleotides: TGTGCCAGCACAAACCGGGACAGGGGAGGGTTGAAGCAGTTCTTC. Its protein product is CASTNRDRGGLKQFF.

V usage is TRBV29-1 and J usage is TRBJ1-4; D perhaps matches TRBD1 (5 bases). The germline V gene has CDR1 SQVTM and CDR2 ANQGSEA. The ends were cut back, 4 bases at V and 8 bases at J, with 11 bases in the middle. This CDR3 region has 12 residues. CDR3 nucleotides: TGCAGCGTTGCTCGGGACGACGAAAAACTGTTTTTT. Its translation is CSVARDDEKLFF.

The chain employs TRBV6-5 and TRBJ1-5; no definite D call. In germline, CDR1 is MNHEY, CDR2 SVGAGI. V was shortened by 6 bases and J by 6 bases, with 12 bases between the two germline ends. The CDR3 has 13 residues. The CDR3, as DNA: TGTGCCAGCAGGGCCGATCGAGGTCAGCCCCAGCATTTT. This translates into CASRADRGQPQHF.

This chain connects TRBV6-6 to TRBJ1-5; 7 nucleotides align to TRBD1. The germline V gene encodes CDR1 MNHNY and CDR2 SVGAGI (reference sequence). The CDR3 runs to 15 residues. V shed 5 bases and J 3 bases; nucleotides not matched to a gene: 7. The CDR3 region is CASSDRQGFNQPQHF. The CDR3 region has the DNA TGTGCCAGCAGTGATCGACAGGGCTTCAATCAGCCCCAGCATTTT.

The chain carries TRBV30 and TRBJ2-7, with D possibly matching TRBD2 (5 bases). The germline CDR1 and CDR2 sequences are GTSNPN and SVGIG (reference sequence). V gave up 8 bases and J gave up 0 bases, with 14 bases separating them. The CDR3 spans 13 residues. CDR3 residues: CAGTLLGSYEQYF. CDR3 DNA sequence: TGTGCCGGAACCCTACTAGGCTCCTACGAGCAGTACTTC. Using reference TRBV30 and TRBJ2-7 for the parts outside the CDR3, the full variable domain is SQTIHQWPATLVQPVGSPLSLECTVEGTSNPNLYWYRQAAGRGLQLLFYSVGIGQISSEVPQNLSASRPQDRQFILSSKKLLLSDSGFYLCAGTLLGSYEQYFGPGTRLTVT.

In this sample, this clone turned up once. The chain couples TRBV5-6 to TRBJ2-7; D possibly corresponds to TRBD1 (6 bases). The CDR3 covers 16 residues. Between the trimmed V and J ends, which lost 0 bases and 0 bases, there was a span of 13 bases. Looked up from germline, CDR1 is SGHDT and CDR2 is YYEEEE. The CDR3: CASSLVGARSSYEQYF. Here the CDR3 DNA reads TGTGCCAGCAGCTTGGTGGGGGCTAGGAGCTCCTACGAGCAGTACTTC.

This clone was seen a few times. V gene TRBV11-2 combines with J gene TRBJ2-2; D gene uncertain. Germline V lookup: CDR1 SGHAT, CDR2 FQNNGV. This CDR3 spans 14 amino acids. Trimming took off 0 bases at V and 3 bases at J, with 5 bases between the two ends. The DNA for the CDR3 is TGTGCCAGCAGCTTAGATGCGGACACCGGGGAGCTGTTTTTT. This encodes CASSLDADTGELFF.

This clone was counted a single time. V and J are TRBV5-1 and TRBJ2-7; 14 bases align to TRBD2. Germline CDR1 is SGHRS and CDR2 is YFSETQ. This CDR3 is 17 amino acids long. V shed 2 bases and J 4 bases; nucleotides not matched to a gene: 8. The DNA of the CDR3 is TGCGCCAGCAGCTTAGCCGGGACTAGCGGGAGAGCGTACGAGCAGTACTTC. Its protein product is CASSLAGTSGRAYEQYF.

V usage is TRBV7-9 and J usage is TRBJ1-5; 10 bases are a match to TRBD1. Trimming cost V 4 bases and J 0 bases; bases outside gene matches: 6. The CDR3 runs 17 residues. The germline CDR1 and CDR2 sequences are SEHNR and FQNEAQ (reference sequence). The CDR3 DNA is TGTGCCAGCAGCTCAGGACAGGGGGGCAATAGCAATCAGCCCCAGCATTTT. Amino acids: CASSSGQGGNSNQPQHF.

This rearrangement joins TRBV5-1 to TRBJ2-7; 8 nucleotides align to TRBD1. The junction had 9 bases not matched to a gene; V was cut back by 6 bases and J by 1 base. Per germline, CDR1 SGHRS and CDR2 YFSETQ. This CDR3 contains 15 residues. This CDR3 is CASKWTGRRSYEQYF. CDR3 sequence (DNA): TGCGCCAGCAAGTGGACAGGGCGAAGGTCCTACGAGCAGTACTTC.

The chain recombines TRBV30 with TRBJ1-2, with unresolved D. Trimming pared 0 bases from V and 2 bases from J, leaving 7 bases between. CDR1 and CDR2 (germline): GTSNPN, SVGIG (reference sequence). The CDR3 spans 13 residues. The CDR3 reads CAWSVPVNYGYTF. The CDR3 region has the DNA TGTGCCTGGAGTGTACCCGTCAACTATGGCTACACCTTC.

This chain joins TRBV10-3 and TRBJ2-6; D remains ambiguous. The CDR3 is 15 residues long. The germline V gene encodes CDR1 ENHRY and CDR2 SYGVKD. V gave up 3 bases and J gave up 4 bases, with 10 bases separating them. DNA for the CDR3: TGTGCCATCAGTGAAGGTCTTCTGGGGGCCAACGTCCTGACTTTC. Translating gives CAISEGLLGANVLTF.

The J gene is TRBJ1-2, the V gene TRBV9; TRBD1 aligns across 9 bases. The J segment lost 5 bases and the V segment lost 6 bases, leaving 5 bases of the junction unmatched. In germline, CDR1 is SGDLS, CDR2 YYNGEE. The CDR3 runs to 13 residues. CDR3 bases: TGTGCCAGCACCTCCGGACAGGGGTATGGCTACACCTTC. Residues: CASTSGQGYGYTF.